This T cell receptor (beta chain) derives from a study of T cell clonotyping in hematopoietic cell transplantation. Trimming removed 0 bases from V and 2 bases from J, with 10 bases in between. In germline, CDR1 is SGHDN, CDR2 FVKESK. The CDR3 has 15 amino acids. The protocol was immunoSEQ multiplex PCR, while the TCRdb copy is restricted to in-frame clones and leaves out a portion. The profile shows tens of thousands of clones, around 94% of them singletons. The clonotype comes from a woman aged 45-59 years in good health. Some clones in this sample may be carry-over from other donors' samples. V usage is TRBV14 and J usage is TRBJ1-2; D uncertain. Sample: peripheral blood mononuclear cells. As DNA, the CDR3 is TGTGCCAGCAGCCAAGATGCAGTGGGGAACTATGGCTACACCTTC. This translates into CASSQDAVGNYGYTF.